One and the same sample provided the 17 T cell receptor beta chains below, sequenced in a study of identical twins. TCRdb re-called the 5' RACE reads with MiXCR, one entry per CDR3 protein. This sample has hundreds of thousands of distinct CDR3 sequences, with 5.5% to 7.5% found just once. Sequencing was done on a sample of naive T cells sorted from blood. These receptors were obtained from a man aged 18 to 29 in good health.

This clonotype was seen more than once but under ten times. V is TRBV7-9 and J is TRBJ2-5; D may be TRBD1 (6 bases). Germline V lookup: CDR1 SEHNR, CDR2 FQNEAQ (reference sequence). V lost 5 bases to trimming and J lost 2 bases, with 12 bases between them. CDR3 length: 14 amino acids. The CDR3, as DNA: TGTGCCAGCAGCCGACAGGTGGGGCAAGAGACCCAGTACTTC. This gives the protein CASSRQVGQETQYF.

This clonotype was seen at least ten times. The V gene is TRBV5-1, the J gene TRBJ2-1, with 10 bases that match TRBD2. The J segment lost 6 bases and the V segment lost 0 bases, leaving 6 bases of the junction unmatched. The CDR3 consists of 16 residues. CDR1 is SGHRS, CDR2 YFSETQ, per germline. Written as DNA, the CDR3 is TGCGCCAGCAGCTTGGGTAAGGCTAGCGGGAGCAATGAGCAGTTCTTC. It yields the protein CASSLGKASGSNEQFF.

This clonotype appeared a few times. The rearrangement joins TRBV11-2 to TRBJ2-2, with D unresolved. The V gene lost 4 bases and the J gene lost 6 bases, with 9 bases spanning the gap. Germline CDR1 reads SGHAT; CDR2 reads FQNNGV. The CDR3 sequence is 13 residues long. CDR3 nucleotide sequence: TGTGCCAGCAGCTATAACAGACCCGGGGAGCTGTTTTTT. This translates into CASSYNRPGELFF. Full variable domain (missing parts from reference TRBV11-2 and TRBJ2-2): EAGVAQSPRYKIIEKRQSVAFWCNPISGHATLYWYQQILGQGPKLLIQFQNNGVVDDSQLPKDRFSAERLKGVDSTLKIQPAKLEDSAVYLCASSYNRPGELFFGEGSRLTVL.

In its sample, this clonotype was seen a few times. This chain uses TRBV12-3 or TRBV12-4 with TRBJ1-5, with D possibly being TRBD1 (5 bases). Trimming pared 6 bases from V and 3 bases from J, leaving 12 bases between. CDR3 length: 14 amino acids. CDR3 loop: CASRLRQTNQPQHF. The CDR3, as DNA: TGTGCCAGCAGGCTGCGACAGACCAATCAGCCCCAGCATTTT.

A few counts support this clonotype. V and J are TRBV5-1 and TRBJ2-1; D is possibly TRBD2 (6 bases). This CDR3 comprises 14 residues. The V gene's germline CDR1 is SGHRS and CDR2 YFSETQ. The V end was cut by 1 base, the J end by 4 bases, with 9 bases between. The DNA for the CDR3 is TGCGCCAGCAGCTTGCGGGCGGGATACAATGAGCAGTTCTTC. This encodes CASSLRAGYNEQFF.

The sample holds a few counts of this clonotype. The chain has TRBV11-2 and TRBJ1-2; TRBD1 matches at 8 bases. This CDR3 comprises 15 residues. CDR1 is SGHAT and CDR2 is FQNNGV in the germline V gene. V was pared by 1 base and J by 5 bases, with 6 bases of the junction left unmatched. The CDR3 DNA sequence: TGTGCCAGCAGCTTAGCTCGGACAGGGCTGTATGGCTACACCTTC. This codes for CASSLARTGLYGYTF. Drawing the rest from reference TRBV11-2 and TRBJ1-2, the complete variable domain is EAGVAQSPRYKIIEKRQSVAFWCNPISGHATLYWYQQILGQGPKLLIQFQNNGVVDDSQLPKDRFSAERLKGVDSTLKIQPAKLEDSAVYLCASSLARTGLYGYTFGSGTRLTVV.

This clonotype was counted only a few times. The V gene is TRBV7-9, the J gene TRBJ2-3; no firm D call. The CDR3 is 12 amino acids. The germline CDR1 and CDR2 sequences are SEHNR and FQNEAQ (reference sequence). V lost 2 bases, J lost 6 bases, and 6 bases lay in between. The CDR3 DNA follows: TGTGCCAGCAGCTTAAACTACGATACGCAGTATTTT. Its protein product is CASSLNYDTQYF.

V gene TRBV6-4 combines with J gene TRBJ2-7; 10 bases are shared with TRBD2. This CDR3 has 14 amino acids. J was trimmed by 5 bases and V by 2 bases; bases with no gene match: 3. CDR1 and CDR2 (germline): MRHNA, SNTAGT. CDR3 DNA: TGTGCCAGCAGTGACACGGGACTAGCGAACGAGCAGTACGTC. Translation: CASSDTGLANEQYV.

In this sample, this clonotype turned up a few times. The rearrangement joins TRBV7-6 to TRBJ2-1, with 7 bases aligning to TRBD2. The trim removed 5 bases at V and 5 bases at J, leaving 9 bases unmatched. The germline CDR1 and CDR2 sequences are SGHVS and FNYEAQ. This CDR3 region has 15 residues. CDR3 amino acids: CASSDSGSWDNEQFF. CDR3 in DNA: TGTGCCAGCAGCGATAGCGGGTCCTGGGACAATGAGCAGTTCTTC. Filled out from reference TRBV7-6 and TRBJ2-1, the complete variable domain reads GAGVSQSPRYKVTKRGQDVALRCDPISGHVSLYWYRQALGQGPEFLTYFNYEAQQDKSGLPNDRFSAERPEGSISTLTIQRTEQRDSAMYRCASSDSGSWDNEQFFGPGTRLTVL.

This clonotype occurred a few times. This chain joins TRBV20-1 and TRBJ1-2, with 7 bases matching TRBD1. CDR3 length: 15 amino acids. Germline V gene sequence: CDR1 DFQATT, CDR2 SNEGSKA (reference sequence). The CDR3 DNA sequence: TGCATCATTTCCTCCCCAGGGGGGAGGGACTATGGCTACACCTTC. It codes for CIISSPGGRDYGYTF.

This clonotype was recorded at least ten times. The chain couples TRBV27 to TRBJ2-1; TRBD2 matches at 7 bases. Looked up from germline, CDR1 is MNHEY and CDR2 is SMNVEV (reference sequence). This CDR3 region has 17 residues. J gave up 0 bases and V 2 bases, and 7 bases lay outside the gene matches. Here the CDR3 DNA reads TGTGCCAGCAGTTTAGGGAGCGGGACCCACTCCTACAATGAGCAGTTCTTC. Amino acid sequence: CASSLGSGTHSYNEQFF.

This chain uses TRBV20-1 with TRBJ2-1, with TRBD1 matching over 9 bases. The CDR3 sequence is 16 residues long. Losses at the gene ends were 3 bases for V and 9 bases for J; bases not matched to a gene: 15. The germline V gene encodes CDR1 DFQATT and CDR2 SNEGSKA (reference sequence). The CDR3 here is CSARASDRGTIGEQFF. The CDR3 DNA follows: TGCAGTGCTAGGGCCTCAGACAGGGGGACGATCGGTGAGCAGTTCTTC.

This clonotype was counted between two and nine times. In DNA, the CDR3 is TGTGCCAGCAGCCAGGCTGCCCTCAGGAACTATGGCTACACCTTC. This codes for CASSQAALRNYGYTF. The V and J genes are TRBV7-9 and TRBJ1-2; D gene ambiguous. V lost 5 bases and J 2 bases, leaving 15 bases between the germline ends. Germline lookup yields CDR1 SEHNR and CDR2 FQNEAQ (reference sequence). This CDR3 is built from 15 residues.

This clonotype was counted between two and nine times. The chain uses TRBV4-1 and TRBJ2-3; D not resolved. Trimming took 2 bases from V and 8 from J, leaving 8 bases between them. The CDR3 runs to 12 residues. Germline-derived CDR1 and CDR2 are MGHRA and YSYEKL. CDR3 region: CASSQPGGTQYF. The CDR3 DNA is TGCGCCAGCAGCCAACCGGGCGGTACGCAGTATTTT.

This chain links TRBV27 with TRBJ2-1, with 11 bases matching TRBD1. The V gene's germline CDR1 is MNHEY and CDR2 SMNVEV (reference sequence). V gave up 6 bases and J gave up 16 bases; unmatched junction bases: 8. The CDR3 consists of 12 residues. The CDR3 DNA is TGTGCCAGCAGACAGGAGGACAGGGGGCCTTTCTTC. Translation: CASRQEDRGPFF.

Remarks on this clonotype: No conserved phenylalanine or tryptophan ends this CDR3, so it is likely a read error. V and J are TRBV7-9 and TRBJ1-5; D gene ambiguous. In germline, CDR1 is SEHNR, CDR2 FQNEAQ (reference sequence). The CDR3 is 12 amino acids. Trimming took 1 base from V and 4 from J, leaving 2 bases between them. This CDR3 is CASSLVNQPQHC. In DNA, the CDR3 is TGTGCCAGCAGCTTAGTAAATCAGCCCCAGCATTGT.

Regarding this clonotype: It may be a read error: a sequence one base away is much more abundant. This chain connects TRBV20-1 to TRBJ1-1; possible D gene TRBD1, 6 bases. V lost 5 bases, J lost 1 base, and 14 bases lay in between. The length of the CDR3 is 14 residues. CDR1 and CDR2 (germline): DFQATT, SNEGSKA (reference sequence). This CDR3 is CSASAGQTNTEAFF. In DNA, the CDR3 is TGCAGTGCTTCTGCCGGACAGACGAACACTGAAGCTTTCTTT.